A selection of T cell receptor beta chains follows, all from one sample in a study of cytomegalovirus exposure and HLA in healthy donors. Sequenced by immunoSEQ multiplex PCR; TCRdb stores in-frame clones only, minus some. The sample lists under 250,000 clones; 82% were seen once. The sequencing sample was made of PBMCs. The receptors here all came from a woman aged 40 to 50 in good health and CMV-seronegative. The CDR3 runs from the conserved cysteine through the conserved F or W.

V gene	J gene	CDR3 protein
TRBV7-9	TRBJ1-1	CSSSFERRYGEAFF
TRBV7-6	TRBJ2-7	CASSLEPGHNPYEQYF
TRBV27	.	CASSPLRLAGQYEQYF
TRBV5-1	TRBJ2-1	CASSSWTGASEQFF
TRBV5-1	TRBJ1-1	CASRHWGSNTEAFF
TRBV28	TRBJ2-3	CASSLFLADTSTDTQYF
TRBV7-4	TRBJ2-7	CASSGTSGKSHPLEQYF
TRBV7-2	TRBJ2-1	CASSSGQPYNEQFF
TRBV13	TRBJ1-1	CASSLALRAQSNTEAFF
TRBV6-6	TRBJ2-7	CASSYTRAASYEQYF
TRBV30	TRBJ2-2	CAWSTGGTGELFF
TRBV27	TRBJ1-1	CASTSGRGARVNTEAFF
TRBV10-1	TRBJ2-7	CASSGSKSLALVNEQYF
TRBV28	TRBJ1-4	CASSPHTNPNEKLFF
TRBV9	TRBJ2-7	CASSVEGDGAIDEQYF
TRBV21-1	TRBJ1-2	CAPRGGNYGYTF
TRBV6-1	TRBJ2-7	CASSEAGTGRGEQYF
TRBV5-1	TRBJ1-1	CASSLENGLHRKAFF
TRBV2	TRBJ1-1	CASSPWGQMNTEAFF
TRBV28	TRBJ2-5	CASSLGLAGVETQYF
TRBV10-1	TRBJ2-5	CASSDTGQGRETQYF
TRBV29-1	TRBJ2-2	CSVGTVNTGELFF
TRBV27	TRBJ2-1	CASSLTGRGQEFF